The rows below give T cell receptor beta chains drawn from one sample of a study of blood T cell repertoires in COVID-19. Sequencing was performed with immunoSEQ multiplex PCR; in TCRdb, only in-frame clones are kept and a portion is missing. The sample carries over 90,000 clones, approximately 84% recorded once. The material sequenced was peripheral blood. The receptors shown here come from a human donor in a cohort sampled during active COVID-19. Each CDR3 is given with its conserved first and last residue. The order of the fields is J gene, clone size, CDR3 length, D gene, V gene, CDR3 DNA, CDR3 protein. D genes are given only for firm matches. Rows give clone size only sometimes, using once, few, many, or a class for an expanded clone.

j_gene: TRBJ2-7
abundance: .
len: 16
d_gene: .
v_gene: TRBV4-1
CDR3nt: TGCGCCAGCAGCCAAGCCCAGGACAGTGACTCCTACGAGCAGTACTTC
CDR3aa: CASSQAQDSDSYEQYF

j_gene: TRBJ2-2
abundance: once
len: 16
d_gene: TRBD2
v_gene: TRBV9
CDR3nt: TGTGCCAGCAGCGTAGGACTAGCGATCGTCTCCGGGGAGCTGTTTTTT
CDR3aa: CASSVGLAIVSGELFF

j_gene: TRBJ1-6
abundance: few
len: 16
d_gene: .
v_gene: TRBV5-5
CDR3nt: TGTGCCAGCAGCTTGGAGGGTGGGGGGGGAAGGTCACCCCTCCACTTT
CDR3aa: CASSLEGGGGRSPLHF

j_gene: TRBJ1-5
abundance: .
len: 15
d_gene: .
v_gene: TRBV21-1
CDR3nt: TGTGCCAGCAGGATGGGAGGATCTAGCAATCAGCCCCAGCATTTT
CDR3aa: CASRMGGSSNQPQHF

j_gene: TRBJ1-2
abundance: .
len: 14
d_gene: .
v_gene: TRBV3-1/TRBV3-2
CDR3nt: TGTGCCAGCAGCCAAGCCCGGGGGGCCGATGGCTACACCTTC
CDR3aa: CASSQARGADGYTF

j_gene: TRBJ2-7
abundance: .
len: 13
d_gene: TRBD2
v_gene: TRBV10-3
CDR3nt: TGTGCCATCACTCTCCAAGACGGGGGGGAGCAGTACTTC
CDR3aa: CAITLQDGGEQYF

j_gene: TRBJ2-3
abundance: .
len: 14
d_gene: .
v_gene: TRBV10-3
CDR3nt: TGTGCCATCAGTAACCTACAGGGTCAAGATACGCAGTATTTT
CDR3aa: CAISNLQGQDTQYF

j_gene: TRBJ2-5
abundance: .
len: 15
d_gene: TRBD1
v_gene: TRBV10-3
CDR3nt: TGTGCCATCAACCCGGGACAGGGGGCTCGGGAGACCCAGTACTTC
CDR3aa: CAINPGQGARETQYF

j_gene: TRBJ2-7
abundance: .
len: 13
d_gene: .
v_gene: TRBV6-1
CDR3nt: TGTGCCAGCAGTGAATTTGGCGGGTACGAGCAGTACTTC
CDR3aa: CASSEFGGYEQYF

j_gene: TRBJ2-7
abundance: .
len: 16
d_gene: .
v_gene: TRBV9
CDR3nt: TGTGCCAGCAGCCCCGAAGGGGAGACTAGCTCCTACGAGCAGTACTTC
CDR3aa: CASSPEGETSSYEQYF

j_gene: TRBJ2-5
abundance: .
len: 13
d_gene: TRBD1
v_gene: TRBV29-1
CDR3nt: TGCAGCGTTGAAGCGCAGGGGGAAGAGACCCAGTACTTC
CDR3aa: CSVEAQGEETQYF

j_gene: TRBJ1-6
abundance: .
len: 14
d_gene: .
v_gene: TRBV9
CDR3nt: TGTGCCAGCAGCGCTAGGCCCTATAATTCACCCCTCCACTTT
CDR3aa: CASSARPYNSPLHF

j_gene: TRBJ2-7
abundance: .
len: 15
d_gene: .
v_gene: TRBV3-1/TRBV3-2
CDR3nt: TGTGCCAGCAGCCAATATTCCGAGAGGACCTACGAGCAGTACTTC
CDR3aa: CASSQYSERTYEQYF

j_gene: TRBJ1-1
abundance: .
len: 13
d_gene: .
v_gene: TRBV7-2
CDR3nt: TGTGCCAGCAGCTTCGGCGGGTTCACTGAAGCTTTCTTT
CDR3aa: CASSFGGFTEAFF

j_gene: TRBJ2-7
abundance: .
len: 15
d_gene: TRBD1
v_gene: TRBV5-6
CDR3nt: TGTGCCAGCAGCTTGACGGGACAGCGATTCTACGAGCAGTACTTC
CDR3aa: CASSLTGQRFYEQYF

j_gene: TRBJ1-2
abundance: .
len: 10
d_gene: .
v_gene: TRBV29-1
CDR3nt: TGCAGCGTCAGTGACTATGGCTACACCTTC
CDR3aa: CSVSDYGYTF

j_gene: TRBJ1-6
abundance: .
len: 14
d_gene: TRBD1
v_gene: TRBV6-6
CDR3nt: TGTGCCACCCAACAGGGGGAATATAATTCACCCCTCCACTTT
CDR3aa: CATQQGEYNSPLHF

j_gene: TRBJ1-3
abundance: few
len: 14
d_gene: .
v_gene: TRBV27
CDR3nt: TGTGCCAGCAGCAGGGTCGGCTCTGGAAACACCATATATTTT
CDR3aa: CASSRVGSGNTIYF

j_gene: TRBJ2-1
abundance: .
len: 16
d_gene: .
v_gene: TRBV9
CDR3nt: TGTGCCAGCAGCGGACCCGGCGGCGGATTCTACAATGAGCAGTTCTTC
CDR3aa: CASSGPGGGFYNEQFF

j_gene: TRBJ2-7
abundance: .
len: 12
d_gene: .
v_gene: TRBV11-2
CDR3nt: TGTGCCAGCAGCTTAGTAGGAGGTCTACAGTACTTC
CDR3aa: CASSLVGGLQYF

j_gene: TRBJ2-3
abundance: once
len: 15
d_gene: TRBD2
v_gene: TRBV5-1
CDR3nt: TGCGCCAGCAGGAAGACTAGCGGGAGTACAGATACGCAGTATTTT
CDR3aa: CASRKTSGSTDTQYF

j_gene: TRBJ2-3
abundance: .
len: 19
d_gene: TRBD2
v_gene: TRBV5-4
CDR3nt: TGTGCCAGCAGCTTTGGTTATGAAGGGACTAGCGGTACGGGGAGTACGCAGTATTTT
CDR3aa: CASSFGYEGTSGTGSTQYF

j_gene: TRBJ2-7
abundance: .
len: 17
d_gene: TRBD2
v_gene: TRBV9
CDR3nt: TGTGCCAGCAGCGTAGGGGCCGGGACTACGTTCTCCTACGAGCAGTACTTC
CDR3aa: CASSVGAGTTFSYEQYF

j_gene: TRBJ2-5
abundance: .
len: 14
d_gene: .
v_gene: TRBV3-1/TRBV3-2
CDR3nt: TGTGCCAGCAGCCAAAGTGGTAGGGGTCAGACCCAGTACTTC
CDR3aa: CASSQSGRGQTQYF

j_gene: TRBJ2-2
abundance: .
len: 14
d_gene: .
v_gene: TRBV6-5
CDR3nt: TGTGCCAGCGTGGCGGCAGGGGTTACCGGGGAGCTGTTTTTT
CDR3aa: CASVAAGVTGELFF

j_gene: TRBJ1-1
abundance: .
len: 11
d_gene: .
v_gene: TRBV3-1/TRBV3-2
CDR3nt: TGTGCCAGCGGGGGGGGCGCTGAAGCTTTCTTT
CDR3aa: CASGGGAEAFF

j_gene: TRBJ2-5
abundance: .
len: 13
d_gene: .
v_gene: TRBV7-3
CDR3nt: TGTGCCAGCAGCTCCTCCCGGTATGAGACCCAGTACTTC
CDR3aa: CASSSSRYETQYF

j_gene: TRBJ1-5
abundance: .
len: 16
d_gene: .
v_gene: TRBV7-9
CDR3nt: TGTGCCAGCAGCTTAGACACACCGAGGAGCAATCAGCCCCAGCATTTT
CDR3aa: CASSLDTPRSNQPQHF

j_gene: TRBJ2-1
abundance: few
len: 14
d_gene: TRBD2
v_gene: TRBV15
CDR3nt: TGTGCCACCAGCAGAGAAGAAGCGGGAGTAGCGCAGTTCTTC
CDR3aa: CATSREEAGVAQFF

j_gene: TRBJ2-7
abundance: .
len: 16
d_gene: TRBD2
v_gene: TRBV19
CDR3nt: TGTGCCAGTAGCTCCCTTACCGGGGGGGAACTCTACGAGCAGTACTTC
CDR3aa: CASSSLTGGELYEQYF

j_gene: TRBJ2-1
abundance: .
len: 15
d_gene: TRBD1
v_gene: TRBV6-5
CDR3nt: TGTGCCAGCAGCTCTGGGACAGATCCCGACAATGAGCAGTTCTTC
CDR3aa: CASSSGTDPDNEQFF

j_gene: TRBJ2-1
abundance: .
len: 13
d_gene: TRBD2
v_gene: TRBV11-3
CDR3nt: TGTGCCAGCAGCTTCAGCGGGAGTTGGGAGCAGTTCTTC
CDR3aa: CASSFSGSWEQFF

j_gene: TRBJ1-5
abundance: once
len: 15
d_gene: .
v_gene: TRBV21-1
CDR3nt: TGTGCCAGCAGCCCGGGGGGTAGGGGCTTTTGGCCCCAGCATTTT
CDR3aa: CASSPGGRGFWPQHF

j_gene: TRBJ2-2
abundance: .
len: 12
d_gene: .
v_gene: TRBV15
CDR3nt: TGTGCCACCAGCAGGGAGCGAGGGGAGCTGTTTTTT
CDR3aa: CATSRERGELFF

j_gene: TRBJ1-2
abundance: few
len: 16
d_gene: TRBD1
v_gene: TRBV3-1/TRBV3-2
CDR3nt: TGTGCCAGCAGCCAAGATGGGGGACAGGGGTTTCACGGCTACACCTTC
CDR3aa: CASSQDGGQGFHGYTF

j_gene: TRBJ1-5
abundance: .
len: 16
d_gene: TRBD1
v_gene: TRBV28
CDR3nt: TGTGCCAGCAGTCCTCCGGGACAGAGTAGCAATCAGCCCCAGCATTTT
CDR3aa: CASSPPGQSSNQPQHF

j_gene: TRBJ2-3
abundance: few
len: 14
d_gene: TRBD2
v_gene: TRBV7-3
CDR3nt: TGTGCCAGCAGCTTAGCGGGGGGGTCAGATACGCAGTATTTT
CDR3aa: CASSLAGGSDTQYF

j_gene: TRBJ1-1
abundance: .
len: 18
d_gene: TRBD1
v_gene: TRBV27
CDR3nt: TGTGCCAGCAGTTTTTTTGGTTCGGGACAGGGAAGAGGGGATGAAGCTTTCTTT
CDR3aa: CASSFFGSGQGRGDEAFF

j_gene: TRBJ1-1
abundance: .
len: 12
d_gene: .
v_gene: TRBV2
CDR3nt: TGTGCCAGGAGCGGGGAGGGCACTGAAGCTTTCTTT
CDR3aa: CARSGEGTEAFF

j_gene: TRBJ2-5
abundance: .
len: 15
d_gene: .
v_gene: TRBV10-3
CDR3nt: TGTGCCGCCCGGCCCGAGTGGCGGGAAGAAGAGACCCAGTACTTC
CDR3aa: CAARPEWREEETQYF

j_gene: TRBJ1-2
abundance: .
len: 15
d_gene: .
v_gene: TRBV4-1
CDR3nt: TGCGCCAGCAGCCCCCTACCTGCAGGGGTGGTTGGCTACACCTTC
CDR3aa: CASSPLPAGVVGYTF

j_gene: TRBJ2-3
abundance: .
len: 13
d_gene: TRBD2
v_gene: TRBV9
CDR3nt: TGTGCCAGCAGCCCTCGGGAGGGGAATACGCAGTATTTT
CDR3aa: CASSPREGNTQYF

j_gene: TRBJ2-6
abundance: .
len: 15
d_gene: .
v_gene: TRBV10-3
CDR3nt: TGTGCCATCAGGGCAACCGACTCTGGGGCCAACGTCCTGACTTTC
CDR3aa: CAIRATDSGANVLTF

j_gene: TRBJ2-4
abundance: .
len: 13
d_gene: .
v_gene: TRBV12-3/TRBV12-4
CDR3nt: TGTGCCAGCAGTTTATTTGGAGAACTAATTCAGTACTTC
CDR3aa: CASSLFGELIQYF

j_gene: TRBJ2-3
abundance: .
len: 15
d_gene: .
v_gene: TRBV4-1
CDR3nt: TGCGCCAGCAGCCAAGTACGCCAAGCGGTAGATACGCAGTATTTT
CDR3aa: CASSQVRQAVDTQYF

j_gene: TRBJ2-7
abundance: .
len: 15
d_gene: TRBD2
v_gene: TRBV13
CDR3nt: TGTGCCAGCAGCTTAACTGGGACTAGCATCCACGAGCAGTACTTC
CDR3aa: CASSLTGTSIHEQYF

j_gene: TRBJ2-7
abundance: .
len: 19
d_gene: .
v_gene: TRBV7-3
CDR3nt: TGTGCCAGCAGCTTAGTCCCCAGGGGGCCCAGCGGGAGGTCCTACGAGCAGTACTTC
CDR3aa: CASSLVPRGPSGRSYEQYF

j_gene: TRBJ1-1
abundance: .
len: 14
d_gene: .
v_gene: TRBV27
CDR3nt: TGTGCCAGCAGTTTATTGAACACGAACACTGAAGCTTTCTTT
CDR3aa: CASSLLNTNTEAFF

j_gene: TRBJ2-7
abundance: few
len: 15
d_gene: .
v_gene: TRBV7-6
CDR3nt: TGTGCCAGCAGCTTTGTTGGCGGAAATGCCTACGAGCAGTACTTC
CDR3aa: CASSFVGGNAYEQYF

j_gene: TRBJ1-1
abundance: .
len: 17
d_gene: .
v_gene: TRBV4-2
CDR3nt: TGTGCCAGCAGCCAAGAAGAAGGACAAATAGTGAACACTGAAGCTTTCTTT
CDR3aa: CASSQEEGQIVNTEAFF

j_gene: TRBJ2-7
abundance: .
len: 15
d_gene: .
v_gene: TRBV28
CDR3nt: TGTGCCAGCAAAGCAGCGGAAGGCGATGCGGAAGAGCAGTACTTC
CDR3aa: CASKAAEGDAEEQYF

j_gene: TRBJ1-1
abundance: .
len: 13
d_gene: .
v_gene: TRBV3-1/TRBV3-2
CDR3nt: TGTGCCAGCAGCCAAAGGAGGGGTACTGAAGCTTTCTTT
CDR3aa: CASSQRRGTEAFF

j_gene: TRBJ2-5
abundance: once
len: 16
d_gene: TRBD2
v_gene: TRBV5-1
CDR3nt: TGCGCCAGCAGCTCGGGACTAGCGGGGGGGCCTGAGACCCAGTACTTC
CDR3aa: CASSSGLAGGPETQYF

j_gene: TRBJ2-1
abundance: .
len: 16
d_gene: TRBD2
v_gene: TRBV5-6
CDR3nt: TGTGCCAGCAGCTTTGGCCTAGCGGGGGCCTACAATGAGCAGTTCTTC
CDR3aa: CASSFGLAGAYNEQFF